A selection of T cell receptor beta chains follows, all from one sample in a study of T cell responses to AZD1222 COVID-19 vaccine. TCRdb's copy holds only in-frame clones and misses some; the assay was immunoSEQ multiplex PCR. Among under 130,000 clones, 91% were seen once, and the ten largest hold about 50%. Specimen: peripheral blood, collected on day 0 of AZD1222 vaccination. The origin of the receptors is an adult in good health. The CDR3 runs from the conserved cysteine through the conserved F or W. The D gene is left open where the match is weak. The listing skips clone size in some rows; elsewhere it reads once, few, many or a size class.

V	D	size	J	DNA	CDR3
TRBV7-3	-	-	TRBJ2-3	TGTGCCAGCAGCTTAGGTTTTGAGGGCACAGATACGCAGTATTTT	CASSLGFEGTDTQYF
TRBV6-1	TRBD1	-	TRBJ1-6	TGTGCCAGCAGCTGGACAGGGGTTAATTCACCCCTCCACTTT	CASSWTGVNSPLHF
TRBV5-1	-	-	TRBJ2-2	TGCGCCAGCAGCCCTATTCCCCAGGGGGGTTCGTACACCGGGGAGCTGTTTTTT	CASSPIPQGGSYTGELFF
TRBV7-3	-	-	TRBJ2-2	TGTGCCAGCAGCTTAACGTACCGGACTACAAACACCGGGGAGCTGTTTTTT	CASSLTYRTTNTGELFF
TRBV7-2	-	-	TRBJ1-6	TGTGCCAGCAGCCTCCGGGCCCCCAATTCGCCCCTCCACTTT	CASSLRAPNSPLHF
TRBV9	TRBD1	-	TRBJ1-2	TGTGCCAGCAGCCAAGACAGGGACTATGGCTACACCTTC	CASSQDRDYGYTF
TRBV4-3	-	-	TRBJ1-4	TGCGCCAGCAGCCATATCACTTCTGAAAAACTGTTTTTT	CASSHITSEKLFF
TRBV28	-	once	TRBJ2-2	TGTGCCAGCACGGGAACAGGTTCCCCCGGGGAGCTGTTTTTT	CASTGTGSPGELFF
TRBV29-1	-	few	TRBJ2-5	TGCAGCGGGCAGGCTAGCAGAAGACAAGAGACCCAGTACTTC	CSGQASRRQETQYF
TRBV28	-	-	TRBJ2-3	TGTGCCAGCAGTAAGCAGGGGTCTGACTTGTTTAATACGCAGTATTTT	CASSKQGSDLFNTQYF
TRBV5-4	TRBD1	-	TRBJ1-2	TGTGCCAGCAGCTTGTCTGTGGATGCCGGGACAGCCTATGGCTACACCTTC	CASSLSVDAGTAYGYTF
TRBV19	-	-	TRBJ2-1	TGTGCCAGTACCCCCTTAGTGGCAGGGGGGAATGAGCAGTTCTTC	CASTPLVAGGNEQFF
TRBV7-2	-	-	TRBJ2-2	TGTGCCAGCAGCTTAGGGGGGGCCGGGGAGCTGTTTTTT	CASSLGGAGELFF
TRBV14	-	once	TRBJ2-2	TGTGCCAGCAGCTTTAGCCTCATGAACACCGGGGAGCTGTTTTTT	CASSFSLMNTGELFF
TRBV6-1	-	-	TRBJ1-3	TGTGCCAGCAGTGAAAGGCACCCCCGGTGGGGTGGAAACACCATATATTTT	CASSERHPRWGGNTIYF
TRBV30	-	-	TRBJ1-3	TGTGCGGTGGGCCAGGGGTCTGGAAACACCATATATTTT	CAVGQGSGNTIYF
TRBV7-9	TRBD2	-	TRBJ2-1	TGTGCCAGCAGCCTCCGGACTAGCGTCTACTCCTACAATGAGCAGTTCTTC	CASSLRTSVYSYNEQFF
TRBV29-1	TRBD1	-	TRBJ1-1	TGCAGCGTTGGCAGGGGGGTCACTGAAGCTTTCTTT	CSVGRGVTEAFF
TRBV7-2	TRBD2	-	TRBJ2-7	TGTGCCAGCAGCTTAGCGGGACTAGCGTACTTC	CASSLAGLAYF
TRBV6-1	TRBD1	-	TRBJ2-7	TGTGCCAGCAGTGAAGGGGACAGTCCCTACGAGCAGTACTTC	CASSEGDSPYEQYF
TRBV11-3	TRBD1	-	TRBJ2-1	TGTGCCAGCAGCTTAGAGGGGACAGGGTTATACAATGAGCAGTTCTTC	CASSLEGTGLYNEQFF
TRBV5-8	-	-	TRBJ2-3	TGTGCCAGCAGCTTGAGGGGGGCAGATACGCAGTATTTT	CASSLRGADTQYF
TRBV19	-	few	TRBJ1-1	TGTGCCAGTAGTATAGTCCCCTTAAACACTGAAGCTTTCTTT	CASSIVPLNTEAFF
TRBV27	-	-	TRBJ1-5	TGTGCCAGCAGTTTAGGGGTCGGTCAGCCCCAGCATTTT	CASSLGVGQPQHF
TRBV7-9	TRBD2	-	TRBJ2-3	TGTGCCAGCAGGTCGACTAGCACCTCTAGCACAGATACGCAGTATTTT	CASRSTSTSSTDTQYF
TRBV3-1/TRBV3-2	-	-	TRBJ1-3	TGTGCCAGCAGCCTCGGGGCTCAATCTGGAAACGCCATATATTTT	CASSLGAQSGNAIYF
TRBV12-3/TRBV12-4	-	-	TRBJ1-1	TGTGCCAGCACCAAAAGTATGAACACTGAAGCTTTCTTT	CASTKSMNTEAFF
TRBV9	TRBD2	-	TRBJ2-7	TGTGCCAGCAGCGTAGCGAGCGGGAGCGCCTACGAGCAGTACTTC	CASSVASGSAYEQYF
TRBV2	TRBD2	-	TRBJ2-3	TGTGCCAGCAGAATGGGACTAGCGGGACTCACAGATACGCAGTATTTT	CASRMGLAGLTDTQYF
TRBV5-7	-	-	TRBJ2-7	TGTGCCAGCAGCTTGTACCGGGGCCCACCATTATACGAGCAGTACTTC	CASSLYRGPPLYEQYF
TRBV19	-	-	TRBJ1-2	TGTGCCAGTAGCCTGACGGGGCTGACTGGTGGCTACACCTTC	CASSLTGLTGGYTF
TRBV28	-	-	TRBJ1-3	TGTGCCAGCAGTTCTCCGGGACCGAGCTCTGGAAACACCATATATTTT	CASSSPGPSSGNTIYF
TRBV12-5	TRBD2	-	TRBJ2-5	TGTGCTAGTGGTCTGCCCCGGTTTAGCGGGAGATTAGAGACCCAGTACTTC	CASGLPRFSGRLETQYF
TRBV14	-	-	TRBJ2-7	TGTGCCAGCAGCCAAGATGTAGCTCAGGGCTACGAGCAGTACTTC	CASSQDVAQGYEQYF
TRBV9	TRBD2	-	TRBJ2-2	TGTGCCAGCAGCGTAGCTTTAGCGGGAGGGCCTCGGACCGGGGAGCTGTTTTTT	CASSVALAGGPRTGELFF
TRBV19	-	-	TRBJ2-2	TGTGCCACCGCGGGACATAAAACCGGGGAGCTGTTTTTT	CATAGHKTGELFF